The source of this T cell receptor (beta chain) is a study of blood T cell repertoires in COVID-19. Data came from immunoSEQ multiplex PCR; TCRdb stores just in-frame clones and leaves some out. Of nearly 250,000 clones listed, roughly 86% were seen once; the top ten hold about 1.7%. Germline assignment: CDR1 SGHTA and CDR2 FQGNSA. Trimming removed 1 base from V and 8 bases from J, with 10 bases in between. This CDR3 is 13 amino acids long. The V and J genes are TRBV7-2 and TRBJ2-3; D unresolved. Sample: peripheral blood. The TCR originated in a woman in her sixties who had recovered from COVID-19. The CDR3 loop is CASSLGGGGTQYF. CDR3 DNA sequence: TGTGCCAGCAGCTTAGGTGGCGGCGGTACGCAGTATTTT. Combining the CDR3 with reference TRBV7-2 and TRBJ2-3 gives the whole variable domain GAGVSQSPSNKVTEKGKDVELRCDPISGHTALYWYRQSLGQGLEFLIYFQGNSAPDKSGLPSDRFSAERTGGSVSTLTIQRTQQEDSAVYLCASSLGGGGTQYFGPGTRLTVL.